What follows are 20 T cell receptor beta chains derived from one specimen sequenced in a study of blood T cell repertoires in COVID-19. Repertoires were generated with immunoSEQ multiplex PCR, while TCRdb's copy carries only in-frame clones and drops some. The table has 150,000 to 200,000 clones, roughly 80% seen once. The sample comprised peripheral blood. The source of these receptors is a woman aged 40 to 49 with COVID-19, enrolled during active disease.

This rearrangement joins TRBV7-2 to TRBJ2-6; possible D gene TRBD2, 5 bases. V gave up 2 bases and J gave up 3 bases, with 14 bases separating them. Germline CDR1 is SGHTA and CDR2 is FQGNSA. The CDR3 totals 17 residues. The CDR3 DNA sequence: TGTGCCAGCAGCTTATGGCCCTCTAGCAGTGGGGCCAACGTCCTGACTTTC. This gives the protein CASSLWPSSSGANVLTF.

This clone was seen a few times. This chain connects TRBV6-4 to TRBJ2-1; D gene uncertain. Per the germline V gene, CDR1 is MRHNA and CDR2 is SNTAGT. This CDR3 is built from 14 residues. V was pared by 3 bases and J by 9 bases, with 15 bases between. CDR3 residues: CASSEAPPGGEQFF. As DNA, the CDR3 is TGTGCCAGCAGTGAAGCCCCTCCAGGTGGTGAGCAGTTCTTC.

The chain uses TRBV6-6 and TRBJ2-3, with 7 bases lining up with TRBD1. Germline V lookup: CDR1 MNHNY, CDR2 SVGAGI (reference sequence). The CDR3 loop spans 15 amino acids. J lost 0 bases, V lost 2 bases, and 2 bases had no gene match. Here the CDR3 reads CASSYQGVSTDTQYF. CDR3 sequence (DNA): TGTGCCAGCAGTTACCAGGGGGTTAGCACAGATACGCAGTATTTT.

This clone was seen only a few times. The chain carries TRBV7-9 and TRBJ2-7; D is possibly TRBD2 (5 bases). This CDR3 has 14 residues. From germline, CDR1 is SEHNR and CDR2 FQNEAQ (reference sequence). V shed 0 bases and J shed 3 bases, with 9 bases lying between them. This CDR3 reads CASSLAGRNYEQYV. The CDR3 nucleotides read TGTGCCAGCAGCTTAGCGGGGAGAAACTACGAGCAGTACGTC.

V is TRBV27 and J is TRBJ1-1, with TRBD1 matching over 7 bases. CDR1 MNHEY and CDR2 SMNVEV come from the germline V gene (reference sequence). CDR3 size: 13 residues. Trimming at V came to 4 bases and at J to 5 bases, leaving 4 bases not matched to a gene. This CDR3 reads CASSYDRVTEAFF. The CDR3 DNA sequence: TGTGCCAGCAGTTACGACAGGGTAACTGAAGCTTTCTTT.

The chain couples TRBV24-1 to TRBJ2-3, with TRBD1 matching 9 bases. Germline values: CDR1 KGHDR, CDR2 SFDVKD. V dropped 7 bases and J dropped 6; count of bases not matched to a gene: 4. CDR3 size: 13 residues. The CDR3 spells CATSGTGYDTQYF. CDR3 bases: TGTGCCACCAGCGGGACAGGGTATGATACGCAGTATTTT.

The chain carries TRBV5-1 and TRBJ2-3; TRBD2 matches at 7 bases. This CDR3 has 15 amino acids. J lost 2 bases, V lost 4 bases, and 7 bases had no gene match. Germline V CDR1 and CDR2: SGHRS, YFSETQ. For the CDR3, the DNA is TGCGCCAGCAGCCTGACTAGCAGAAACACAGATACGCAGTATTTT. This gives the protein CASSLTSRNTDTQYF. The variable domain in full, with the rest retrieved from reference TRBV5-1 and TRBJ2-3, is KAGVTQTPRYLIKTRGQQVTLSCSPISGHRSVSWYQQTPGQGLQFLFEYFSETQRNKGNFPGRFSGRQFSNSRSEMNVSTLELGDSALYLCASSLTSRNTDTQYFGPGTRLTVL.

In its sample, this clone was seen a few times. The chain carries TRBV2 and TRBJ1-2; D possibly corresponds to TRBD1 (5 bases). Germline assignment: CDR1 SNHLY and CDR2 FYNNEI. This CDR3 has 13 amino acids. V lost 3 bases, J lost 7 bases, and 12 bases lay in between. The DNA for the CDR3 is TGTGCCAGCAGTGACTATGGTCAGGGTGGCTACACCTTC. Translated: CASSDYGQGGYTF. The complete variable domain, with remaining parts taken from reference TRBV2 and TRBJ1-2, reads EPEVTQTPSHQVTQMGQEVILRCVPISNHLYFYWYRQILGQKVEFLVSFYNNEISEKSEIFDDQFSVERPDGSNFTLKIRSTKLEDSAMYFCASSDYGQGGYTFGSGTRLTVV.

This clone was observed a handful of times. The rearrangement joins TRBV4-1 to TRBJ1-2, with 11 bases aligning to TRBD1. This CDR3 has 17 residues. Germline V lookup: CDR1 MGHRA, CDR2 YSYEKL. Trimming cost V 3 bases and J 6 bases; bases outside gene matches: 12. CDR3 sequence: CASSQEPHRDRGNGYTF. The CDR3, as DNA: TGCGCCAGCAGCCAGGAACCGCATAGGGACAGGGGGAATGGCTACACCTTC.

The genes are TRBV5-5 and TRBJ2-7; tentatively, D is TRBD1 (7 bases). The germline gives CDR1 SGHKS, CDR2 YYEKEE (reference sequence). V was pared by 3 bases and J by 6 bases, with 16 bases between. The CDR3 covers 14 residues. CDR3 coding DNA: TGTGCCAGCAGCTCCGGGGGACAGTGGAGCGAGCAGTACGTC. Translation gives CASSSGGQWSEQYV.

The J gene is TRBJ2-7, the V gene TRBV28; maybe TRBD2 (5 bases). Germline CDR1 MDHEN, CDR2 SYDVKM. The CDR3 loop spans 16 amino acids. Trimming pared 6 bases from V and 5 bases from J, leaving 23 bases between. The CDR3: CASSEVRPGMGDEQYF. The CDR3, as DNA: TGTGCCAGCAGCGAAGTGCGGCCGGGGATGGGAGACGAGCAGTACTTC.

The rearrangement links TRBV11-2 to TRBJ1-6, with no clear D. There are 17 residues in the CDR3. Germline values: CDR1 SGHAT, CDR2 FQNNGV. With 1 base removed from V and 5 bases from J, the gap between germline ends came to 15 bases. CDR3: CASSLGLWGEHNSPLHF. The CDR3 coding sequence is TGTGCCAGCAGCTTAGGGTTGTGGGGAGAGCATAATTCACCCCTCCACTTT.

The chain links TRBV7-9 to TRBJ2-7; D is unresolved. Trimming left V 4 bases short and J 5 bases short, with 6 bases between. Germline CDR1 is SEHNR and CDR2 is FQNEAQ (reference sequence). This CDR3 has 11 residues. This CDR3 reads CASSSLHEQYV. In DNA, the CDR3 is TGTGCCAGCAGCTCACTTCACGAGCAGTACGTC.

The V call is TRBV7-9, the J call TRBJ2-3, with 8 bases identical to TRBD1. The germline CDR1 and CDR2 sequences are SEHNR and FQNEAQ (reference sequence). This CDR3 is 17 amino acids long. V shed 1 base, J shed 4 bases, and the junction held 10 bases outside the gene matches. CDR3 sequence reads: CASSLVARGLAADTQYF. The CDR3 nucleotides are TGTGCCAGCAGCTTAGTCGCCAGGGGGCTCGCGGCAGATACGCAGTATTTT. The whole variable domain, filled in from reference TRBV7-9 and TRBJ2-3, reads DTGVSQNPRHKITKRGQNVTFRCDPISEHNRLYWYRQTLGQGPEFLTYFQNEAQLEKSRLLSDRFSAERPKGSFSTLEIQRTEQGDSAMYLCASSLVARGLAADTQYFGPGTRLTVL.

The chain recombines TRBV5-5 with TRBJ1-6, with a weak D call TRBD1 (5 bases). Germline values: CDR1 SGHKS, CDR2 YYEKEE (reference sequence). Trimming took off 2 bases at V and 11 bases at J, with 17 bases between the two ends. The CDR3 is 15 residues long. CDR3 in DNA: TGTGCCAGCAGCTTTGGGGCAGGAAGGGGCCCACCCCTCCACTTT. This translates into CASSFGAGRGPPLHF.

The sample holds a few counts of this clone. The chain couples TRBV12-3 or TRBV12-4 to TRBJ2-1, with a weak D call TRBD1 (6 bases). V lost 5 bases to trimming and J lost 4 bases, with 9 bases between them. The CDR3 consists of 13 residues. CDR3 in DNA: TGTGCCAGCAGTGAACAGGGATACAATGAGCAGTTCTTC. Encoded protein: CASSEQGYNEQFF.

The chain is built from TRBV11-2 and TRBJ2-7; D remains unclear. Trimming pared 5 bases from V and 2 bases from J, leaving 13 bases between. Germline V gene lookup returns CDR1 SGHAT and CDR2 FQNNGV. The CDR3 extends over 14 amino acids. CDR3 DNA: TGTGCCAGCAGCCTCGGCGGCATCACCTACGAGCAGTACGTC. Translation: CASSLGGITYEQYV.

The chain uses TRBV6-1 and TRBJ2-7, with TRBD2 identical over 7 bases. CDR1 is MNHNS and CDR2 is SASEGT in the germline V gene. V lost 2 bases, J lost 0 bases, and 4 bases stayed unmatched. The CDR3 runs 15 residues. The CDR3 sequence is CASSENPSGSYEQYF. CDR3 coding DNA: TGTGCCAGCAGTGAAAATCCTAGCGGCTCCTACGAGCAGTACTTC.

The chain combines TRBV6-6 with TRBJ2-2, with D possibly being TRBD1 (5 bases). CDR1 and CDR2 (germline): MNHNY, SVGAGI (reference sequence). Trimming took 6 bases from V and 4 from J, leaving 9 bases between them. The CDR3 covers 13 residues. CDR3 residues: CASRGLGTGELFF. The CDR3 DNA sequence: TGTGCCAGCAGGGGGCTTGGCACCGGGGAGCTGTTTTTT.

The rearrangement uses TRBV6-4 and TRBJ2-3; no definite D call. The CDR3 is 13 residues long. Germline CDR1 is MRHNA and CDR2 is SNTAGT. The V gene lost 8 bases and the J gene lost 0 bases, with 9 bases spanning the gap. In nucleotides, the CDR3 is TGTGCCAGCGGGCTTTCTAGCACAGATACGCAGTATTTT. Protein sequence: CASGLSSTDTQYF.